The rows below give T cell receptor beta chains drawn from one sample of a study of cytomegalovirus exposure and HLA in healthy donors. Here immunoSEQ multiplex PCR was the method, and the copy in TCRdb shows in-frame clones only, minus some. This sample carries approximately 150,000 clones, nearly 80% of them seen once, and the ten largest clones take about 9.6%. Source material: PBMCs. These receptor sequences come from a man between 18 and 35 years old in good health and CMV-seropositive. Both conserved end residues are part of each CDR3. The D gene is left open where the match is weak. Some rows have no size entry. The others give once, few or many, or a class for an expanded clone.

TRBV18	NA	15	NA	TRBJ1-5	CASSPLLGEGQPQHF	TGTGCCAGCTCACCACTCTTAGGGGAGGGTCAGCCCCAGCATTTT
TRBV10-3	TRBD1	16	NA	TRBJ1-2	CAISGTGGESSRGYTF	TGTGCCATCAGCGGGACAGGGGGCGAGTCATCCCGGGGCTACACCTTC
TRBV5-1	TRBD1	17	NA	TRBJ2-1	CASSLRQQGTGHNEQFF	TGCGCCAGCAGCCTACGACAACAGGGGACAGGGCACAATGAGCAGTTCTTC
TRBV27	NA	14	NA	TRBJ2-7	CASSFTVSSYEQYF	TGTGCCAGCAGTTTTACAGTTAGCTCCTACGAGCAGTACTTC
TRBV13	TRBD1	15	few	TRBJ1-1	CASSPALDRVPEAFF	TGTGCCAGCAGCCCTGCTTTGGACAGGGTCCCTGAAGCTTTCTTT
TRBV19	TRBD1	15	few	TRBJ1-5	CASSIGRDRYQPQHF	TGTGCCAGTAGTATTGGTCGGGACAGGTATCAGCCCCAGCATTTT
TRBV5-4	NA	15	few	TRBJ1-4	CASSGQGTSDEKLFF	TGTGCCAGCAGCGGTCAGGGGACGTCGGATGAAAAACTGTTTTTT
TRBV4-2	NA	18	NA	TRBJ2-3	CASSQGGMWDSDPDTQYF	TGTGCCAGCAGCCAAGGTGGGATGTGGGACTCAGATCCAGATACGCAGTATTTT
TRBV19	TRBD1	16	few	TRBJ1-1	CASATGGWGGDTEAFF	TGTGCCAGCGCCACAGGGGGTTGGGGAGGGGACACTGAAGCTTTCTTT
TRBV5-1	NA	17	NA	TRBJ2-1	CASALPAGAVQQNEQFF	TGCGCCAGCGCACTCCCGGCGGGGGCCGTACAACAAAATGAGCAGTTCTTC
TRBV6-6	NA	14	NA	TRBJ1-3	CATKFQISGNTIYF	TGTGCCACCAAGTTCCAGATCTCTGGAAACACCATATATTTT
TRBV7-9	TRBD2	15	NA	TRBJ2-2	CASSLAGGHTGELFF	TGTGCCAGCAGCTTAGCGGGAGGGCACACCGGGGAGCTGTTTTTT
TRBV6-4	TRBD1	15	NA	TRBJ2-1	CASSGTGGENDEQFF	TGTGCCAGCAGCGGAACAGGGGGAGAAAACGATGAGCAGTTCTTC
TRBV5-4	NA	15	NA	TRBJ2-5	CASSPTPRAQETQYF	TGTGCCAGCAGCCCCACCCCGCGGGCGCAAGAGACCCAGTACTTC
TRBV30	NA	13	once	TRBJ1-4	CAWSVTPREKLFF	TGTGCCTGGAGTGTAACCCCACGGGAAAAACTGTTTTTT
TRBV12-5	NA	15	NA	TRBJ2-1	CASGLMDRRDNEQFF	TGTGCTAGTGGCTTGATGGACAGAAGAGACAATGAGCAGTTCTTC
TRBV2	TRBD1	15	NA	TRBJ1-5	CASQTGGGGNQPQHF	TGTGCCAGCCAGACAGGGGGCGGAGGTAATCAGCCCCAGCATTTT
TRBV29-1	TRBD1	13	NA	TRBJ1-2	CSVAIQGSYGYTF	TGCAGCGTTGCTATACAGGGGAGCTATGGCTACACCTTC
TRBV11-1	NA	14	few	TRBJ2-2	CASSLMRLSGELFF	TGTGCCAGCAGCTTAATGAGGCTGTCGGGGGAGCTGTTTTTT
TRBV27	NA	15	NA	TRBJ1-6	CASSLGDTPNSPLHF	TGTGCCAGCAGTCTTGGGGACACCCCAAATTCACCCCTCCACTTT
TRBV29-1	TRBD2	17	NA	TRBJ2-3	CSVESGGLYSSTDTQYF	TGCAGCGTAGAAAGCGGGGGCCTTTACTCTAGCACAGATACGCAGTATTTT
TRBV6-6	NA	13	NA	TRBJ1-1	CASSRVGTPVSRF	TGTGCCAGCAGCCGCGTGGGGACTCCTGTAAGCCGTTTT
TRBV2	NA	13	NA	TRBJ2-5	CASSGDSQETQYF	TGTGCCAGCAGTGGGGACTCTCAAGAGACCCAGTACTTC
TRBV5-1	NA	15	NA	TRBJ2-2	CASSLDGQNTGELFF	TGCGCCAGCAGCTTGGACGGACAGAACACCGGGGAGCTGTTTTTT
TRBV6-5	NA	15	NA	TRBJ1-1	CASRRREEVNTEAFF	TGTGCCAGCAGGCGTCGGGAGGAGGTGAACACTGAAGCTTTCTTT
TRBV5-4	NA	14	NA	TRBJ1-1	CASSFQGKDTEAFF	TGTGCCAGCAGCTTCCAGGGGAAGGACACTGAAGCTTTCTTT
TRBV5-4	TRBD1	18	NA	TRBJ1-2	CASSLGRQTGASNYGYTF	TGTGCCAGCAGCTTGGGTAGACAGACAGGGGCCTCTAACTATGGCTACACCTTC
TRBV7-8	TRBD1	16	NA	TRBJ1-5	CASSLAGQGWYQPQHF	TGTGCCAGCAGCTTAGCCGGACAGGGATGGTATCAGCCCCAGCATTTT
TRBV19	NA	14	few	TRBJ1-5	CASSMWDYNQPQHF	TGTGCCAGTAGTATGTGGGACTACAATCAGCCCCAGCATTTT
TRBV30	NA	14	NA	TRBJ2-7	CAWSVRLLQPEQYF	TGTGCCTGGAGTGTCCGACTGCTTCAGCCCGAGCAGTACTTC
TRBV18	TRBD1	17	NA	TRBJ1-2	CASSPAPGTGGNYGYTF	TGTGCCAGCTCACCAGCCCCGGGGACAGGGGGAAACTATGGCTACACCTTC
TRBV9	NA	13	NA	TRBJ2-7	CASSGLVQGEQYF	TGTGCCAGCAGCGGACTAGTACAAGGGGAGCAGTACTTC
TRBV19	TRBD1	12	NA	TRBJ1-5	CAIGTANQPQHF	TGTGCCATCGGGACAGCCAATCAGCCCCAGCATTTT
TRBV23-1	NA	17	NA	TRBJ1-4	CASSQSPQGGTNEKLFF	TGCGCCAGCAGTCAATCTCCCCAGGGAGGGACTAATGAAAAACTGTTTTTT
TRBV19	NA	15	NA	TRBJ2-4	CASSITGHPKNIQYF	TGTGCCAGTAGTATTACAGGGCATCCCAAAAACATTCAGTACTTC
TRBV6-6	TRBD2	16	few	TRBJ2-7	CASSSVSGRPPYEQYF	TGTGCCAGCAGTTCCGTTAGCGGGAGACCCCCCTACGAGCAGTACTTC
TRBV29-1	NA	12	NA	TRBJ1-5	CSVGDAGQPQHF	TGCAGCGTTGGAGACGCCGGTCAGCCCCAGCATTTT